Shown below are 2 T cell receptor beta chains from a single sample sequenced in a study of blood T cell repertoires in COVID-19. Method: immunoSEQ multiplex PCR; TCRdb's copy keeps in-frame clones and lacks some. The table lists roughly 500,000 clones, roughly 89% of them singletons. The material sequenced was peripheral blood. The source is a man between 18 and 29 years old with COVID-19, enrolled during active disease.

The chain joins TRBV10-2 to TRBJ1-4, with a weak D call TRBD1 (5 bases). This CDR3 contains 13 residues. V was pared by 9 bases and J by 2 bases, with 10 bases between. Germline assignment: CDR1 WSHSY and CDR2 SAAADI. The CDR3 sequence is CASQGATNEKLFF. CDR3 nucleotides: TGCGCCAGTCAGGGTGCGACTAATGAAAAACTGTTTTTT.

This rearrangement joins TRBV6-1 to TRBJ2-3, with TRBD2 as a possible D gene (5 bases). Germline-derived CDR1 and CDR2 are MNHNS and SASEGT. V was pared by 3 bases and J by 2 bases, with 12 bases between. The CDR3 has 15 residues. The chain's CDR3 is CASSEASSSTDTQYF. The CDR3 nucleotides read TGTGCCAGCAGTGAGGCTAGCAGTTCCACAGATACGCAGTATTTT.